This T cell receptor beta chain was sequenced in a study of T cells in Graves' hyperthyroidism and ophthalmopathy. Overall study results and limits: Most expanded thyroid clonotypes above 0.001 recurred in blood.

Patients having uncontrolled infection, another autoimmune disease, pregnancy or lactation were not included. Diagnosis relied on clinical symptoms, serum thyroxine and TRAb, thyroid ultrasound and orbital computed tomography. This sample holds PBMCs from roughly 10 ml fresh peripheral blood. The CDR3 has 14 residues. The V gene's germline CDR1 is SGDLS and CDR2 YYNGEE. J gave up 6 bases and V 3 bases, and 2 bases lay outside the gene matches. RNA transcripts yielded amplified TCR beta CDR3 regions. First-round RT-PCR targeting the TCR CDR3 was performed with the HTBI primer set. Each CDR3 protein is one row after TCRdb ran MiXCR on the multiplex PCR reads. The repertoire holds approximately 610,000 distinct CDR3 sequences, with roughly 14% as singletons. A word on this clonotype: The antigen remains undetermined.

The TCR sequence derives from a woman between 40 and 55 years old with Graves' ophthalmopathy. The sample consisted of blood. The V gene is TRBV9, the J gene TRBJ2-2, with 10 bases lining up with TRBD1. The CDR3 region is CASSATGGPGELFF. CDR3 bases: TGTGCCAGCAGCGCGACAGGGGGCCCCGGGGAGCTGTTTTTT.